This T cell receptor (beta chain) was found in a study of cytomegalovirus exposure and HLA in healthy donors. For the study at large: T cells numbering 150 million to 200 million yielded some 120 million unique TCR beta sequences in an earlier analysis. Study conclusions and caveats: A highly shared variant cluster was judged a likely technical artifact. In a later analysis, TCR beta V- and J-gene trimming was associated with a missense DCLRE1C variant.

Primers for the PCR totalled 60 Vbeta and 13 Jbeta. The table came from immunoSEQ multiplex PCR; TCRdb's copy has only in-frame clones and leaves some out. The table records some 150,000 clones, approximately 78% of them present only once. A word on this clone: Its target is not known.

CDR1 is PRHDT and CDR2 is FYEKMQ in the germline V gene (reference sequence). Trimming cost V 5 bases and J 10 bases; bases outside gene matches: 10. The CDR3 is made up of 13 amino acids. Material for sequencing was PBMCs. J is TRBJ2-7 and V is TRBV13; TRBD2 matches 8 bases. This receptor was obtained from a human donor in good health. Here the CDR3 reads CASSPREGTSQYF. The CDR3 DNA is TGTGCCAGCAGCCCCCGGGAGGGGACGAGCCAGTACTTC.